These 18 T cell receptor beta chains were sequenced from one sample in a study of T cells in Graves' hyperthyroidism and ophthalmopathy. RNA transcripts gave rise to amplified TCR beta CDR3 regions. The HTBI set primed first-round TCR CDR3 RT-PCR. In TCRdb, the multiplex PCR reads were re-called with MiXCR into one record per CDR3 protein. The sample has over 550,000 distinct CDR3 sequences; over 15% are singletons. The specimen sequenced was blood. Receptors originate from a woman between 18 and 29 years old with Graves' hyperthyroidism.

The chain is built from TRBV18 and TRBJ2-1; 10 bases match TRBD2. V was pared by 3 bases and J by 3 bases, with 8 bases of the junction left unmatched. The germline V gene has CDR1 KGHSH and CDR2 LQKENI. The CDR3 extends over 17 amino acids. CDR3 in DNA: TGTGCCAGCTCACCTGGACTACTAGCGGGAATCTACAATGAGCAGTTCTTC. Protein sequence: CASSPGLLAGIYNEQFF.

Only a few counts were recorded for this clonotype. The CDR3 spells CASTLQGTGELFF. DNA for the CDR3: TGTGCCAGCACCCTTCAGGGCACCGGGGAGCTGTTTTTT. V gene TRBV12-3 or TRBV12-4 combines with J gene TRBJ2-2, with D tentatively TRBD1 (5 bases). V was pared by 7 bases and J by 4 bases, with 10 bases between. This CDR3 is 13 amino acids long.

This clonotype was picked up many times. This chain uses TRBV28 with TRBJ2-5, with TRBD2 identical over 7 bases. The CDR3 runs to 19 residues. V was pared by 4 bases and J by 2 bases, with 19 bases of the junction left unmatched. The germline V gene encodes CDR1 MDHEN and CDR2 SYDVKM. CDR3 residues: CASSYPRAGAVEEQETQYF. For the CDR3, the DNA is TGTGCCAGCAGTTACCCTCGCGCGGGAGCGGTAGAGGAGCAAGAGACCCAGTACTTC.

This clonotype was seen only a few times. The chain employs TRBV6-4 and TRBJ2-3; 9 bases align to TRBD2. Germline trimming cut 10 bases from V and 5 bases from J; bases unmatched to any gene: 13. Germline V gene sequence: CDR1 MRHNA, CDR2 SNTAGT. CDR3 size: 15 residues. The DNA of the CDR3 is TGTGCCACCCAACCCAAGGGACTAGCAGGAGATACGCAGTATTTT. Translation: CATQPKGLAGDTQYF.

This clonotype showed up many times. The chain recombines TRBV7-2 with TRBJ2-5; TRBD1 is a possible D gene (5 bases). The CDR3 has 16 amino acids. Germline assignment: CDR1 SGHTA and CDR2 FQGNSA. V lost 5 bases and J 3 bases, leaving 19 bases between the germline ends. CDR3 bases: TGTGCCAGCAGCCCACGATTCGTTGGGGCCGAAGAGACCCAGTACTTC. It codes for CASSPRFVGAEETQYF.

With regard to this clonotype: Given a much more abundant clone one base away, this may be a read error. V is TRBV30 and J is TRBJ1-1; D is ambiguous. Trimming pared 3 bases from V and 10 bases from J, leaving 21 bases between. The CDR3 consists of 14 residues. From germline, CDR1 is GTSNPN and CDR2 SVGIG (reference sequence). CDR3 nucleotides: TGTGCCTGGAGCCGCGGACGGAACCCGAATGGAGCTTTCTTT. This sequence encodes CAWSRGRNPNGAFF.

This clonotype has at least ten counts. The CDR3 here is CASSLVASGAAETQYF. The CDR3 nucleotides are TGTGCCAGCAGCTTAGTGGCTAGCGGGGCGGCAGAGACCCAGTACTTC. V is TRBV13 and J is TRBJ2-5, with 9 positions matching TRBD2. V lost 1 base to trimming and J lost 4 bases; unmatched junction nucleotides: 7. Germline CDR1 and CDR2: PRHDT and FYEKMQ (reference sequence). This CDR3 has 16 amino acids.

In this sample, this clonotype turned up many times. V usage is TRBV3-1 and J usage is TRBJ2-5; TRBD2 might be the D (5 bases). The germline V and J ends were trimmed by 3 bases and 4 bases, with 15 bases remaining between them. Germline assignment: CDR1 LGHDT and CDR2 YNNKEL (reference sequence). CDR3 length: 15 amino acids. In DNA form, the CDR3 reads TGTGCCAGCAGCCATTTCGGAGGCCGAGGAGAGACCCAGTACTTC. Protein sequence: CASSHFGGRGETQYF.

The rearrangement uses TRBV6-1 and TRBJ2-5; TRBD2 agrees at 7 bases. V lost 6 bases to trimming and J lost 5 bases; unmatched junction nucleotides: 18. The CDR3 spans 17 residues. Germline V gene lookup returns CDR1 MNHNS and CDR2 SASEGT. The CDR3, as DNA: TGTGCCAGCAGCCCACTAGTGAGGGAGGGCCTGGAGGAGACCCAGTACTTC. Translated: CASSPLVREGLEETQYF.

This clonotype was counted between two and nine times. This chain connects TRBV5-6 to TRBJ2-1; TRBD2 might be the D (6 bases). CDR1 and CDR2 from the germline V gene are SGHDT and YYEEEE. The CDR3 length is 16 residues. Trimming removed 0 bases from V and 4 bases from J, with 14 bases in between. CDR3 sequence: CASSLVGRTAYNEQFF. CDR3 in DNA: TGTGCCAGCAGCTTGGTGGGGAGGACCGCTTACAATGAGCAGTTCTTC. The full variable domain, its missing parts supplied by reference TRBV5-6 and TRBJ2-1, is DAGVTQSPTHLIKTRGQQVTLRCSPKSGHDTVSWYQQALGQGPQFIFQYYEEEERQRGNFPDRFSGHQFPNYSSELNVNALLLGDSALYLCASSLVGRTAYNEQFFGPGTRLTVL.

The chain is built from TRBV18 and TRBJ1-5; D unclear. V was shortened by 3 bases and J by 5 bases, with 17 bases between the two germline ends. Germline lookup yields CDR1 KGHSH and CDR2 LQKENI. The CDR3 extends over 16 amino acids. CDR3: CASSPRPGSLDQPQHF. The CDR3 nucleotides are TGTGCCAGCTCACCCAGACCCGGTTCACTCGATCAGCCCCAGCATTTT.

This clonotype was seen a few times. V usage is TRBV5-1 and J usage is TRBJ1-2; 8 bases line up with TRBD1. Germline V CDR1 and CDR2: SGHRS, YFSETQ. The CDR3 contains 14 residues. The V segment lost 2 bases and the J segment 8 bases; nucleotides outside the gene matches: 8. DNA for the CDR3: TGCGCCAGCAGCTTCCAGGACAGGGTCAACGGCTACACCTTC. The encoded protein is CASSFQDRVNGYTF.

This clonotype has only a few counts. In DNA, the CDR3 is TGTGCCAGCAGCTTAGTTAGGGGACAGGGGGCTGGCGAAGCTTTCTTT. Its protein is CASSLVRGQGAGEAFF. This chain uses TRBV7-2 with TRBJ1-1; 12 bases are a match to TRBD1. The CDR3 is made up of 16 amino acids. The germline CDR1 and CDR2 sequences are SGHTA and FQGNSA. Trimming at V came to 1 base and at J to 8 bases, leaving 8 bases not matched to a gene.

The sample holds many counts of this clonotype. V is TRBV27 and J is TRBJ2-1, with 11 bases that match TRBD1. The CDR3 sequence is 14 residues long. Germline lookup yields CDR1 MNHEY and CDR2 SMNVEV (reference sequence). The trim removed 8 bases at V and 7 bases at J, leaving 7 bases unmatched. CDR3 sequence: CASQGQGASNEQFF. In nucleotides, the CDR3 is TGTGCCAGCCAAGGACAGGGGGCATCGAATGAGCAGTTCTTC.

Regarding this clonotype: It may be a read error: a sequence one base away is much more abundant. The rearrangement uses TRBV7-2 and TRBJ1-1; a possible D gene is TRBD1 (6 bases). This CDR3 spans 14 amino acids. Trimming took 4 bases from V and 1 from J, leaving 10 bases between them. Germline CDR1 is SGHTA and CDR2 is FQGNSA. CDR3 residues: CTSSSGQPNTEAFF. In DNA form, the CDR3 reads TGTACCAGCAGCTCCGGACAGCCGAACACTGAAGCTTTCTTT.

V usage is TRBV2 and J usage is TRBJ1-1; possibly TRBD1 for D (5 bases). From germline, CDR1 is SNHLY and CDR2 FYNNEI. This CDR3 is built from 13 residues. The V and J ends lost 8 bases and 5 bases respectively, with 15 bases between them. This CDR3 reads CASAPGLGTEAFF. The DNA for the CDR3 is TGTGCCAGCGCCCCAGGGTTGGGGACTGAAGCTTTCTTT. The entire variable domain, with the rest obtained from reference TRBV2 and TRBJ1-1, is as follows: EPEVTQTPSHQVTQMGQEVILRCVPISNHLYFYWYRQILGQKVEFLVSFYNNEISEKSEIFDDQFSVERPDGSNFTLKIRSTKLEDSAMYFCASAPGLGTEAFFGQGTRLTVV.

This clonotype turned up a few times. The rearrangement links TRBV20-1 to TRBJ2-7; 7 bases fit TRBD2. V trimming: 7 bases; J trimming: 1 base; junction bases outside the gene matches: 10. The CDR3 spans 14 residues. CDR1 and CDR2 from the germline V gene are DFQATT and SNEGSKA (reference sequence). Written as DNA, the CDR3 is TGCAGTGTTCCGAGGGGAGGGGCGTCCTACGAGCAGTACTTC. Encoded protein: CSVPRGGASYEQYF.

At least ten counts were recorded for this clonotype. The chain has TRBV20-1 and TRBJ1-6; D gene ambiguous. Germline lookup yields CDR1 DFQATT and CDR2 SNEGSKA (reference sequence). The CDR3 has 16 residues. V dropped 4 bases and J dropped 7 bases, with 20 bases sitting between them. Here the CDR3 reads CSATSKIRGRNSPLHF. For the CDR3, the DNA is TGCAGTGCTACGAGCAAGATTCGGGGAAGGAATTCACCCCTCCACTTT.